The 9 T cell receptor beta chains reported below all come from one sample, sequenced in a study of T-cell reconstitution after alpha-beta-depleted transplantation in children. Library preparation (for TCRbeta) was performed with unique molecular identifiers. TCRdb called the PCR reads again in MiXCR, with one record for every CDR3 protein. The sample has approximately 590,000 distinct CDR3 sequences, roughly a tenth seen once; the top ten hold 4% to 5%. The sample here was PBMCs from the stem cell graft donor, taken from the stem cell graft. These receptors all come from a human donor who donated a stem cell graft to a child with acute myeloid leukemia.

This clonotype was counted ten times or more. The chain links TRBV7-6 to TRBJ2-5, with 12 bases identical to TRBD2. Trimming cost V 1 base and J 5 bases; bases outside gene matches: 5. Germline-derived CDR1 and CDR2 are SGHVS and FNYEAQ. The CDR3 extends over 16 amino acids. The CDR3 region is CASSLVSSGRAETQYF. CDR3 coding DNA: TGTGCCAGCAGCTTAGTCTCTAGCGGGAGGGCCGAGACCCAGTACTTC.

The chain has TRBV7-3 and TRBJ1-2; 7 nucleotides align to TRBD1. Germline CDR1 is SGHTA and CDR2 is FQGTGA. There are 13 residues in the CDR3. V was clipped by 6 bases and J by 8 bases; unmatched bases: 9. The CDR3 nucleotides read TGTGCCAGCAGTCTCTACAGGGGATTCGGCTACACCTTC. Encoded protein: CASSLYRGFGYTF.

This clonotype has a handful of counts. The V gene is TRBV12-3 or TRBV12-4, the J gene TRBJ1-5, with TRBD1 as a possible D gene (6 bases). This CDR3 is built from 15 residues. Trimming shortened V by 6 bases and J by 3 bases, and 15 bases separated the two germline ends. The CDR3, as DNA: TGTGCCAGCAGCTCCCAGGGGTGGTCCAATCAGCCCCAGCATTTT. Its protein product is CASSSQGWSNQPQHF.

The chain uses TRBV12-3 or TRBV12-4 and TRBJ2-1; TRBD1 agrees at 10 bases. With 2 bases clipped from V and 3 bases from J, the junction kept 4 bases outside the gene matches. The CDR3 runs 16 residues. Here the CDR3 reads CASSLRGQGNYNEQFF. The CDR3 DNA follows: TGTGCCAGCAGTTTAAGGGGACAGGGGAACTACAATGAGCAGTTCTTC.

The chain recombines TRBV30 with TRBJ1-1; D gene ambiguous. V shed 2 bases and J shed 5 bases, with 6 bases lying between them. This CDR3 comprises 11 residues. CDR1 and CDR2 (germline): GTSNPN, SVGIG (reference sequence). Here the CDR3 DNA reads TGTGCCTGGAGTCCACAAACTGAAGCTTTCTTT. Residues: CAWSPQTEAFF.

This clonotype has a handful of counts. V is TRBV12-3 or TRBV12-4 and J is TRBJ1-5; TRBD1 aligns across 10 bases. J was trimmed by 4 bases and V by 7 bases; bases with no gene match: 4. The CDR3 runs to 14 residues. CDR3 region: CASNRDRGNQPQHF. The CDR3 DNA is TGTGCCAGCAACAGGGACAGGGGAAATCAGCCCCAGCATTTT.

This clonotype was detected a few times. The J gene is TRBJ1-2, the V gene TRBV10-3; the D is unclear. The CDR3 is 15 residues long. The germline V gene has CDR1 ENHRY and CDR2 SYGVKD. Between the trimmed V and J ends, which lost 2 bases and 1 base, there was a span of 11 bases. The CDR3 DNA sequence: TGTGCCATCAGTGAGGGGCTAGGATTTAACTATGGCTACACCTTC. Residues: CAISEGLGFNYGYTF.

This clonotype was detected many times. The chain employs TRBV12-3 or TRBV12-4 and TRBJ2-1, with 8 nucleotides matching TRBD1. After removal of 5 bases from V and 4 bases from J, the junction contained 7 bases not matched to a gene. This CDR3 region has 15 residues. The CDR3 sequence: CASSKTGGRYNEQFF. The CDR3 region has the DNA TGTGCCAGCAGTAAAACAGGGGGGCGTTACAATGAGCAGTTCTTC.

V is TRBV3-1 and J is TRBJ2-7; D might be TRBD2 (6 bases). V dropped 5 bases and J dropped 3 bases, with 17 bases sitting between them. This CDR3 comprises 15 residues. Germline CDR1 is LGHDT and CDR2 is YNNKEL (reference sequence). The chain's CDR3 is CASSYSTEGGYEQYF. For the CDR3, the DNA is TGTGCCAGCAGCTACTCGACAGAGGGAGGCTACGAGCAGTACTTC.